Each of the 8 T cell receptor beta chains below was sequenced from the same sample in a study of TIL therapy for anti-PD-1-resistant metastatic lung cancer. Time point in this sample: pre-treatment sample, taken before nivolumab and TIL therapy. Tumor tissue came from excised metastases, mostly pleural nodules or supraclavicular lymph nodes. The immunoSEQ assay was v3. TCRdb's copy holds only in-frame clones and misses some; the assay was immunoSEQ multiplex PCR. The sample has some 7,600 clones, roughly 69% seen once. The sample in question was tumor tissue, obtained at baseline. The origin of the receptors is a person aged 25 to 85 with non-small cell lung cancer.

Only a few counts were recorded for this clone. The gene calls are TRBV5-4 and TRBJ2-7; perhaps TRBD2 as D (6 bases). V was trimmed by 0 bases and J by 10 bases, leaving 14 bases between them. Germline loops: CDR1 SGHNT, CDR2 YYREEE (reference sequence). The CDR3 is made up of 13 amino acids. The CDR3 region is CASSLAGVSDQYF. The DNA for the CDR3 is TGTGCCAGCAGCTTGGCGGGGGTATCGGACCAGTACTTC.

The genes are TRBV9 and TRBJ2-1, with D possibly being TRBD1 or TRBD2 (5 bases each). V dropped 0 bases and J dropped 5 bases, with 9 bases sitting between them. Germline V CDR1 and CDR2: SGDLS, YYNGEE. This CDR3 contains 14 residues. The CDR3 DNA sequence: TGTGCCAGCAGCGTAGGGGGGTCTAACAATGAGCAGTTCTTC. Protein product: CASSVGGSNNEQFF.

The V gene is TRBV28, the J gene TRBJ1-1; TRBD1 agrees at 11 bases. CDR1 and CDR2 from the germline V gene are MDHEN and SYDVKM. The CDR3 is 16 amino acids. Unmatched junction bases numbered 7, after V lost 6 bases and J lost 1 base. This CDR3 reads CASRRTGGAGNTEAFF. CDR3 bases: TGTGCCAGCAGACGGACAGGGGGCGCTGGGAACACTGAAGCTTTCTTT.

V gene TRBV7-9 combines with J gene TRBJ2-7; D is tentatively TRBD1 or TRBD2 (6 bases each). This CDR3 is 14 amino acids long. The ends were cut back, 1 base at V and 5 bases at J, with 12 bases in the middle. CDR1 is SEHNR and CDR2 is FQNEAQ in the germline V gene (reference sequence). The CDR3 coding sequence is TGTGCCAGCAGCTTAGGGACAGCGGGCGACGAGCAGTACTTC. Translated, it gives CASSLGTAGDEQYF.

The chain links TRBV7-6 to TRBJ2-1, with 7 bases that match TRBD2. CDR1 is SGHVS and CDR2 is FNYEAQ in the germline V gene. The CDR3 is 14 residues long. The J segment lost 6 bases and the V segment lost 5 bases, leaving 7 bases of the junction unmatched. CDR3 DNA: TGTGCCAGCAGCGTAAAGCGGGGAAGCAATGAGCAGTTCTTC. Translation: CASSVKRGSNEQFF.

The J gene is TRBJ1-4, the V gene TRBV6-1; D possibly corresponds to TRBD1 (5 bases). Trimming took off 7 bases at V and 2 bases at J, with 14 bases between the two ends. Per germline, CDR1 MNHNS and CDR2 SASEGT. CDR3 length: 15 residues. The CDR3 DNA reads TGTGCCAGCACGTACCTTGCAGGGACTAATGAAAAACTGTTTTTT. Translation gives CASTYLAGTNEKLFF.

The genes are TRBV4-2 and TRBJ2-3, with D maybe TRBD2 (6 bases). Germline CDR1 reads LGHNA; CDR2 reads YNFKEQ. V dropped 2 bases and J dropped 6 bases, with 15 bases sitting between them. The CDR3 contains 15 residues. The CDR3, as DNA: TGTGCCAGCAGCCAACGTGAGGGCGGGGTTGATACGCAGTATTTT. Encoded protein: CASSQREGGVDTQYF.

This chain joins TRBV9 and TRBJ2-3, with 7 positions matching TRBD2. Germline V CDR1 and CDR2: SGDLS, YYNGEE. This CDR3 is built from 16 residues. V lost 0 bases and J lost 3; bases outside the gene matches: 7. Here the CDR3 reads CASSVGSGLLTDTQYF. CDR3 DNA: TGTGCCAGCAGCGTAGGTAGCGGGCTGCTGACAGATACGCAGTATTTT.